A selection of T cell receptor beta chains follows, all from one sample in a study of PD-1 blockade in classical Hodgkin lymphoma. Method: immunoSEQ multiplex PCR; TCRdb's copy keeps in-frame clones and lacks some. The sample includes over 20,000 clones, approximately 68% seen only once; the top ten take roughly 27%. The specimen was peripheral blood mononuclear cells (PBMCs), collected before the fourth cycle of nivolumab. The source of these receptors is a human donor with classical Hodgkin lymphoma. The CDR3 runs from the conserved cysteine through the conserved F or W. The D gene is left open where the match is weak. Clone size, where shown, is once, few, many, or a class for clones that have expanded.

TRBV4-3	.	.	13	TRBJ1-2	TGCGCCAGCAGCCAAGGTTTGGTTGAGGGCTACACCTTC	CASSQGLVEGYTF
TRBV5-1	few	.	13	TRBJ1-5	TGCGCCAGCAGCTTGACGGTTATGGAGCCCCAGCATTTT	CASSLTVMEPQHF
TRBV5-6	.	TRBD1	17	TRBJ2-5	TGTGCCAGCAGCATTCTGAACAGGGGCGCCCAGTCAGAGACCCAGTACTTC	CASSILNRGAQSETQYF
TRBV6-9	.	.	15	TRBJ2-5	TGTGCCAGCAGTTACTCGAGGTCAGGGAGTGAGACCCAGTACTTC	CASSYSRSGSETQYF
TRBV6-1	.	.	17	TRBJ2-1	TGTGCCAGCAGTGAAGACCCTAGAGGAAGTCGCTACAATGAGCAGTTCTTC	CASSEDPRGSRYNEQFF
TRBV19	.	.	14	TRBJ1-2	TGTGCCAGTAGTATAGGGAGGCAGTACTATGGCTACACCTTC	CASSIGRQYYGYTF
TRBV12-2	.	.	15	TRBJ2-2	TGTGCAAGTCGCCCCTCTGAGGGGAACACCGGGGAGCTGTTTTTT	CASRPSEGNTGELFF
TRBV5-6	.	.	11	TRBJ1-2	TGTGCCAGCAGCTTAGGAGTAGGCTACACCTTC	CASSLGVGYTF
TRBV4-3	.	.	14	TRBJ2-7	TGCGCCAGCAGTACGGCGATCGACTCCTACGAGCAGTACTTC	CASSTAIDSYEQYF
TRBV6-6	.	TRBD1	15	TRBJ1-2	TGTGCCAGCAGGGGCCCGGGACAGCAGAACTATGGCTACACCTTC	CASRGPGQQNYGYTF
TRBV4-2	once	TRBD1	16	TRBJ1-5	TGTGCCAGCAGCCAAGATGGGGACAGGGGGCTTCAGCCCCAGCATTTT	CASSQDGDRGLQPQHF
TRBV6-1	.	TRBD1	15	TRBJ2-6	TGTGCCAGCAGAACAGGGGGCTCTGGGGCCAACGTCCTGACTTTC	CASRTGGSGANVLTF
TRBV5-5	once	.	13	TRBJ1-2	TGTGCCAGCAGCTCTCGGGCCTACTATGGCTACACCTTC	CASSSRAYYGYTF
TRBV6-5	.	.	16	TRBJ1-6	TGTGCCAGCAGTTACTATGGGACCGGTGAAAGGTCACCCCTCCACTTT	CASSYYGTGERSPLHF